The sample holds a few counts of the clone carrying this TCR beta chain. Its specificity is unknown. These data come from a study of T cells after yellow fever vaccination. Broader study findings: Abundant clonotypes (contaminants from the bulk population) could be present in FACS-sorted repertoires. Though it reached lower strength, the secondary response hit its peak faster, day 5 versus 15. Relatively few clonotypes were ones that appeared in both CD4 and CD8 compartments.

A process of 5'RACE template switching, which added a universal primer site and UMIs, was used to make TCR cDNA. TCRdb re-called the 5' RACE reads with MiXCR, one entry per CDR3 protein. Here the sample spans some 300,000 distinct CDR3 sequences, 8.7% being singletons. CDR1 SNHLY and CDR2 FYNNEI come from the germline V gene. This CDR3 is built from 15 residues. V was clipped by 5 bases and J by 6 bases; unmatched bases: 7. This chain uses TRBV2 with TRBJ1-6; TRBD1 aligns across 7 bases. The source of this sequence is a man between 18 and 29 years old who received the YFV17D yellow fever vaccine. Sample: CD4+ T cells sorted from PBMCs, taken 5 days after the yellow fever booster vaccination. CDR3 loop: CASSLRGQTNSPLHF. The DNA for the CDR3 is TGTGCCAGCAGTCTGAGGGGACAGACTAATTCACCCCTCCACTTT. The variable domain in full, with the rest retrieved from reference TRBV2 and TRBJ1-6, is EPEVTQTPSHQVTQMGQEVILRCVPISNHLYFYWYRQILGQKVEFLVSFYNNEISEKSEIFDDQFSVERPDGSNFTLKIRSTKLEDSAMYFCASSLRGQTNSPLHFGNGTRLTVT.